This record covers a single T cell receptor (beta chain). Antigen specificity is unknown. Data came from immunoSEQ multiplex PCR; TCRdb stores just in-frame clones and leaves some out. The table has some 130,000 clones, approximately 82% seen once; the top ten hold 30%. These data come from a study of cytomegalovirus exposure and HLA in healthy donors. Study results and limitations: It was approximately 150 TCR beta chains that were listed as cytomegalovirus-associated.

This CDR3 has 14 residues. Germline V gene sequence: CDR1 SGDLS, CDR2 YYNGEE. J gave up 4 bases and V 0 bases, and 3 bases lay outside the gene matches. The specimen was PBMCs. The genes are TRBV9 and TRBJ2-7; 8 bases fit TRBD1. The clonotype was recovered from a man aged 25-45 years in good health and CMV-seropositive. CDR3 coding DNA: TGTGCCAGCAGCGTAGGACAGGGGAGGTACGAGCAGTACTTC. This gives the protein CASSVGQGRYEQYF.